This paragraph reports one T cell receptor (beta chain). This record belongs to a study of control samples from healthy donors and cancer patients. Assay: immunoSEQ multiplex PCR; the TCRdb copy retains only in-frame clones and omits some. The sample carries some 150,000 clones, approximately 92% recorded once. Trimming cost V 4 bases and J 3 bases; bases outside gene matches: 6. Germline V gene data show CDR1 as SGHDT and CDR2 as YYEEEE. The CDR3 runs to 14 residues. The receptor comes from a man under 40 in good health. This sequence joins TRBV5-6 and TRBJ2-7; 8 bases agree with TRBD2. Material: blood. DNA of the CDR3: TGTGCCAGCAGCCCAACTAGCGGTTACTACGAGCAGTACTTC. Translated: CASSPTSGYYEQYF.